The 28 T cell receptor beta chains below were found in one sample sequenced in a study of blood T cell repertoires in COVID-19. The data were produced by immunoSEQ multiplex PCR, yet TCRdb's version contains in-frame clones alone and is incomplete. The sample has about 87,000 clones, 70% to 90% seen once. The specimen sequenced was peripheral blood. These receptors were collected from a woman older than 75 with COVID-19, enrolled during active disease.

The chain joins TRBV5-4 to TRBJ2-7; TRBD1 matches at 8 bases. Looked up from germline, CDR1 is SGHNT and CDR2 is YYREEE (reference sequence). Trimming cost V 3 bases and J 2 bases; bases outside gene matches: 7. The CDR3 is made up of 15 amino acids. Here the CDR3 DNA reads TGTGCCAGCAGCTCTCAGGGGGCTTCGACCTACGAGCAGTACTTC. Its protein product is CASSSQGASTYEQYF.

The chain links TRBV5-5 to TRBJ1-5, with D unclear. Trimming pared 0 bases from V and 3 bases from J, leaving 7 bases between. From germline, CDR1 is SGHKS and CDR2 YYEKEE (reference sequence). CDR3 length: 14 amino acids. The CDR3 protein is CASSLAGTNQPQHF. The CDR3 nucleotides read TGTGCCAGCAGCTTGGCAGGTACCAATCAGCCCCAGCATTTT.

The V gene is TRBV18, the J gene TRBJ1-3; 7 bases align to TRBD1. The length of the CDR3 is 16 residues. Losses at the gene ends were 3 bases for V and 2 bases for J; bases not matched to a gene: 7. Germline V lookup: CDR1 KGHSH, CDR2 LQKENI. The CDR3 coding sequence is TGTGCCAGCTCACCTAGGTCGACAGGGACTGGAAACACCATATATTTT. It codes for CASSPRSTGTGNTIYF.

Here the CDR3 reads CASSFPGTGKAFF. For the CDR3, the DNA is TGTGCCAGCAGTTTCCCTGGAACGGGGAAAGCTTTCTTT. The chain recombines TRBV28 with TRBJ1-1; no definite D call. The germline V gene encodes CDR1 MDHEN and CDR2 SYDVKM. V was trimmed by 3 bases and J by 9 bases, leaving 14 bases between them. This CDR3 comprises 13 residues.

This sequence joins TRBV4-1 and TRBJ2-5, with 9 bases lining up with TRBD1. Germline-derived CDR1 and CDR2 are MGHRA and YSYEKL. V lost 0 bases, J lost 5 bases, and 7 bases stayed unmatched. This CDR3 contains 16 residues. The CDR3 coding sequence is TGCGCCAGCAGCCAAGAGGGACAGGGAAACGTGGAGACCCAGTACTTC. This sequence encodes CASSQEGQGNVETQYF.

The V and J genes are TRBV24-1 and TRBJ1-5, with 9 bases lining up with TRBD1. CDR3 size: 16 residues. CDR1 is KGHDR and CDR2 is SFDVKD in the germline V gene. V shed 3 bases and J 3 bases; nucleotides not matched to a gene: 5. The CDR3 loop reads CATSDRTGVINQPQHF. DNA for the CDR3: TGTGCCACCAGTGATAGGACAGGGGTGATCAATCAGCCCCAGCATTTT.

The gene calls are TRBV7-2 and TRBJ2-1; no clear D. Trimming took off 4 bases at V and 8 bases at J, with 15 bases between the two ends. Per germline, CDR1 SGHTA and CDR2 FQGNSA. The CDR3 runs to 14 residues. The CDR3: CASSSWAVRHEQFF. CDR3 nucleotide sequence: TGTGCCAGCAGCTCCTGGGCCGTCCGACATGAGCAGTTCTTC.

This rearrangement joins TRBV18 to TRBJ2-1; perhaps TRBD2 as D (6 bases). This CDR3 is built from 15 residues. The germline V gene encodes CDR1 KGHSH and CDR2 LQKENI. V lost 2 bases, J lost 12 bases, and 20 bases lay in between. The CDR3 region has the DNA TGTGCCAGCTCACCAATCGAGCGGGCGTTCGTGGGGCAGTTCTTC. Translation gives CASSPIERAFVGQFF.

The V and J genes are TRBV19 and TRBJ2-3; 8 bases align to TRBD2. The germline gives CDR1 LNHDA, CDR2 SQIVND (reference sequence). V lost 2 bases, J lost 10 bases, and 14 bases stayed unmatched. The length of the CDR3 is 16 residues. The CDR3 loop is CASSIFTSGPSRSQYF. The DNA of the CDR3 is TGTGCCAGTAGTATATTTACTAGCGGACCGTCCCGCTCGCAGTATTTT.

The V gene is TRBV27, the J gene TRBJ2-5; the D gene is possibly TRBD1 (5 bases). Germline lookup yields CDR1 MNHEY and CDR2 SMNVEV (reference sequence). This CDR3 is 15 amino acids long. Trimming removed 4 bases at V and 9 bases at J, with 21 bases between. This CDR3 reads CASSSPSRQSSAQYF. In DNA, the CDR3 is TGTGCCAGCAGTTCCCCGTCTCGACAGAGCTCGGCCCAGTACTTC.

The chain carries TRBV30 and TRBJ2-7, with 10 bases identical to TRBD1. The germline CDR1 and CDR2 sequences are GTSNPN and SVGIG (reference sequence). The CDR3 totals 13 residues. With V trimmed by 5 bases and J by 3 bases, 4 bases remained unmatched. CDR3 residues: CAWQTGGVYEQYF. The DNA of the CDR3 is TGTGCCTGGCAGACAGGGGGCGTCTACGAGCAGTACTTC.

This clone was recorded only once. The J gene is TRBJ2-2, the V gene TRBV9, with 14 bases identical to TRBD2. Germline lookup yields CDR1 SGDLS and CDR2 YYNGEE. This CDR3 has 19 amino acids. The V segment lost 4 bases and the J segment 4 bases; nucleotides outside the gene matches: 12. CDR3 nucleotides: TGTGCCAGCAGCCCTAGAGGGACTAGCGGGAGAAAGGGCACCGGGGAGCTGTTTTTT. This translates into CASSPRGTSGRKGTGELFF.

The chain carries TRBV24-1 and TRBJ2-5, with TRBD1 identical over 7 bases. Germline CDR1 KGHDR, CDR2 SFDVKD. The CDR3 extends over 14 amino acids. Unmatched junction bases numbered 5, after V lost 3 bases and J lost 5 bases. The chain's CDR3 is CATSDPTTGETQYF. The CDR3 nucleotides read TGTGCCACCAGTGATCCCACGACAGGGGAGACCCAGTACTTC.

The CDR3 protein is CASSLRTGTDTQYF. Written as DNA, the CDR3 is TGTGCCAGCAGTTTAAGGACAGGGACAGATACGCAGTATTTT. The rearrangement uses TRBV28 and TRBJ2-3, with 8 bases lining up with TRBD1. V was clipped by 2 bases and J by 3 bases; unmatched bases: 1. CDR3 length: 14 residues. Germline CDR1 is MDHEN and CDR2 is SYDVKM.

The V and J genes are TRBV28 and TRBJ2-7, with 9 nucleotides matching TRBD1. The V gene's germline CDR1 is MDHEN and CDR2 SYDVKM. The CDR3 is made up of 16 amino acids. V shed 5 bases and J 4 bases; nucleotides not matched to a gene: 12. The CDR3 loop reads CASSPRTGATKYEQYF. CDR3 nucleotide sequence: TGTGCCAGCAGTCCCAGGACAGGGGCGACCAAGTACGAGCAGTACTTC.

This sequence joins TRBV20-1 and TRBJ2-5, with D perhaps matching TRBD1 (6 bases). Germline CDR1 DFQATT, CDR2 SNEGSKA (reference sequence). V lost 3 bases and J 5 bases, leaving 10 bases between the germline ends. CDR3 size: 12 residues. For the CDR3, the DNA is TGCAGTGCTAGTGGGGGCAGGGAGACCCAGTACTTC. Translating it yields CSASGGRETQYF.

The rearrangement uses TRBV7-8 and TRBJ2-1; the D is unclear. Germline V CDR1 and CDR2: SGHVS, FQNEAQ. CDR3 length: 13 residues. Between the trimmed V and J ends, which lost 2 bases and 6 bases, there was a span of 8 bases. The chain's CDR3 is CASSLSWANEQFF. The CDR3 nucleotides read TGTGCCAGCAGCTTAAGTTGGGCCAATGAGCAGTTCTTC.

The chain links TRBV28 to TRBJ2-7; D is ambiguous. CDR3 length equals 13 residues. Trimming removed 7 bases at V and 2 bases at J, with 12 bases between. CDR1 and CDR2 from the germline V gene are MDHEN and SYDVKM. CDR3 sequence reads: CASTSSETYEQYF. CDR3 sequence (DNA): TGTGCCAGCACTTCTTCAGAAACCTACGAGCAGTACTTC.

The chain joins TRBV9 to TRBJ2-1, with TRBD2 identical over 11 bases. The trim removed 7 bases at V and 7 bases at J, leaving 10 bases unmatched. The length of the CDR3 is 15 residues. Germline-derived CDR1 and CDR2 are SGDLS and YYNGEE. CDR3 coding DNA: TGTGCCAGCTCCCGTCAGACTAGCGGGAAAAATGAGCAGTTCTTC. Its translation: CASSRQTSGKNEQFF.

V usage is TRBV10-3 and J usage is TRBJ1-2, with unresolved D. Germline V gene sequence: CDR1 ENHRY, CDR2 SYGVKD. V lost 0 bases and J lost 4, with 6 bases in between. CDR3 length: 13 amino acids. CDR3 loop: CAISESTSYGYTF. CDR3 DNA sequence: TGTGCCATCAGTGAGTCGACAAGCTATGGCTACACCTTC.

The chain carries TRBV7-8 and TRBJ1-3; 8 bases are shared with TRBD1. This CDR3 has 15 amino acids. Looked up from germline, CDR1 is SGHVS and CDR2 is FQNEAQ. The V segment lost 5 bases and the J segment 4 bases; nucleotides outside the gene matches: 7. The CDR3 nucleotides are TGTGCCAGCAGCCCCTGGACAGGGCTCGGAAACACCATATATTTT. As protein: CASSPWTGLGNTIYF.

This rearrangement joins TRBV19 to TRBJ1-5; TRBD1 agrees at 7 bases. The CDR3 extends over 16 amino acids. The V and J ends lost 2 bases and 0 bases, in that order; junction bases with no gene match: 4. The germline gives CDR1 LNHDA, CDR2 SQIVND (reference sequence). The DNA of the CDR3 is TGTGCCAGTAGTATATTCCAGGGGGTTAGCAATCAGCCCCAGCATTTT. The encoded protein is CASSIFQGVSNQPQHF.

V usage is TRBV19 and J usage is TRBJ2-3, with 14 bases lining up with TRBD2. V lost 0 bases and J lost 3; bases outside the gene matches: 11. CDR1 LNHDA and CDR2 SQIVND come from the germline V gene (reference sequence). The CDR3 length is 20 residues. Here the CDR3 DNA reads TGTGCCAGTAGTATAGATAACAACCGCGGACTAGCGGGAGGAACAGATACGCAGTATTTT. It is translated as CASSIDNNRGLAGGTDTQYF.

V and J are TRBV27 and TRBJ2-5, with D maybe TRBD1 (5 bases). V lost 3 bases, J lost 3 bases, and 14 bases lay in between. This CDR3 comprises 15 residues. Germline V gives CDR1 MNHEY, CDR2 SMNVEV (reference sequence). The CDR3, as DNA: TGTGCCAGCAGTTTTGGAAAGGGGCGTAAAGAGACCCAGTACTTC. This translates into CASSFGKGRKETQYF.

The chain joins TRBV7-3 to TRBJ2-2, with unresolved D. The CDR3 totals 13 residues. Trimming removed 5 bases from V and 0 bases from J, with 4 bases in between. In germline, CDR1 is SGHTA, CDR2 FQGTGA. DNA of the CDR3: TGTGCCAGCAGCACGGCGAACACCGGGGAGCTGTTTTTT. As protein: CASSTANTGELFF.

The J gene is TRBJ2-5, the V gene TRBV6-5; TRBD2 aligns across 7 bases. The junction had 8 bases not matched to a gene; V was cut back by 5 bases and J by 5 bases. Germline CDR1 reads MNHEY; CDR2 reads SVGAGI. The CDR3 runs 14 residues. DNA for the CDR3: TGTGCCAGCAGTCTGGGGGGGACGGGGGAGACCCAGTACTTC. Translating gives CASSLGGTGETQYF.

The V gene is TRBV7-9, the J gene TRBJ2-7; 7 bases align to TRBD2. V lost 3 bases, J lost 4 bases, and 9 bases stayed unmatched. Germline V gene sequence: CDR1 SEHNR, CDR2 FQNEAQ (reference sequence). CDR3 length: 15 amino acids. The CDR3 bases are TGTGCCAGCAGCTTCTCTGGCGGGAGTGAGTACGAGCAGTACTTC. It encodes CASSFSGGSEYEQYF.

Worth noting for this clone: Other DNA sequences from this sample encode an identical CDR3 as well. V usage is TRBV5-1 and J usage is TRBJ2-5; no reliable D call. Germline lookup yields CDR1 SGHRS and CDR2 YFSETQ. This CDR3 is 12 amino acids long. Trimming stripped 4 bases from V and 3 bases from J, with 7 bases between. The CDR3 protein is CASSLTEETQYF. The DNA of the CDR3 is TGCGCCAGCAGCCTTACAGAAGAGACCCAGTACTTC.